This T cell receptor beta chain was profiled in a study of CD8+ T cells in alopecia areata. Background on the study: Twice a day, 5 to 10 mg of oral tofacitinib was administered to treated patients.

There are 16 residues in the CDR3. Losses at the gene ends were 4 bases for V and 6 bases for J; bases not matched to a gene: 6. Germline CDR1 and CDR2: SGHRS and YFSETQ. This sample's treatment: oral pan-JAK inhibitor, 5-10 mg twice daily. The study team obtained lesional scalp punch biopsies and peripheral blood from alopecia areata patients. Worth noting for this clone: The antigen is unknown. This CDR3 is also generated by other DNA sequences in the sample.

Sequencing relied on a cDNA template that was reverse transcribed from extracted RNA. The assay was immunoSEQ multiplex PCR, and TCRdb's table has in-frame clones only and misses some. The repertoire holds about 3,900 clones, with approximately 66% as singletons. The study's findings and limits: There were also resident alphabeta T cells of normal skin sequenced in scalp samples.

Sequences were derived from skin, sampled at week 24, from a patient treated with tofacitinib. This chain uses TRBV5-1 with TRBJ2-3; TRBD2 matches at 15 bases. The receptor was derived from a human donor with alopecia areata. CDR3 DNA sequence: TGCGCCAGCAGCGGGCGGACTAGCGGGGGGGCGGATACGCAGTATTTT. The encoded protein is CASSGRTSGGADTQYF. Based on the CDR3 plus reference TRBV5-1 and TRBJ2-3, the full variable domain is KAGVTQTPRYLIKTRGQQVTLSCSPISGHRSVSWYQQTPGQGLQFLFEYFSETQRNKGNFPGRFSGRQFSNSRSEMNVSTLELGDSALYLCASSGRTSGGADTQYFGPGTRLTVL.